These T cell receptor beta chains were read from a single sample in a study of T cell repertoires in cytomegalovirus infection. In TCRdb, the reads were re-called with MiXCR into one record per CDR3 protein. Of 35,000 to 55,000 distinct CDR3 sequences listed, around 21% were seen once; the top ten hold less than 70%. These receptors' targets are unknown. This specimen was CD8+ T cells from cultured PBMCs, taken from culture after CMV antigen stimulation. These receptors were collected from a human donor in good health (CMV status not recorded). Some clones in this sample may be carry-over from other donors' samples. Both conserved end residues are trimmed from each CDR3.

>TRBV7-6|TRBJ2-5
ASSPPRTEETQY
>TRBV19|TRBJ2-1
ASTVGLAAYNEQF
>TRBV14|TRBJ1-1
ASSQEPNTEAF
>TRBV6-5|TRBJ1-2
ASSYSGQNPYGYT
>TRBV6-1|TRBJ2-7
ASSEGWGRYEQY
>TRBV4-3|TRBJ2-7
ASSQATWESYEQY
>TRBV6-4|TRBJ1-1
ASSETSNTEAF
>TRBV12-3/TRBV12-4|TRBJ2-3
ASLWGSGTDTQY
>TRBV7-9|TRBJ2-1
ASSFVGNNEQF
>TRBV7-6|TRBJ2-7
ASSTTGGPSSYEQY
>TRBV5-1|TRBJ2-3
ASSFQGYTDTQY
>TRBV30|TRBJ2-7
AWTLHGPISYEQY
>TRBV6-1|TRBJ2-7
ASRRQHSYEQY
>TRBV7-9|TRBJ1-4
ASSLPQGGRNEKLF
>TRBV10-1|TRBJ1-5
AIARLAQAH
>TRBV10-3|TRBJ1-1
AISESWRTPQEAF
>TRBV7-6|TRBJ2-1
ASSWLAEGPNEQF
>TRBV7-8|TRBJ1-4
ASSRAEGATEKLF
>TRBV27|TRBJ1-2
ASSLSGSVTYT
>TRBV6-1|TRBJ2-1
ASSLGGNPSYNEQF
>TRBV7-9|TRBJ1-6
ASSDHSLAGASSPLH
>TRBV7-5|TRBJ2-3
ISVSEALTGRRREQLSTDTQY
>TRBV19|TRBJ2-5
ASSEDRGLVETQY
>TRBV6-1|TRBJ2-5
ASSPGDTLQETQY
>TRBV27|TRBJ1-5
ASSSRGSNQPQH
>TRBV4-3|TRBJ2-7
ASSQEASESYEQY
>TRBV7-8|TRBJ2-5
ASSLRMASGGEYQETQY
>TRBV7-2|TRBJ1-1
ASSHPAGKAF
>TRBV7-2|TRBJ2-3
ASSLEGPDTQY
>TRBV4-2|TRBJ1-4
ASSQDLQEKLF
>TRBV7-9|TRBJ1-6
ASSSRGGNSPLH
>TRBV28|TRBJ2-7
ATRRSVVASYEQY
>TRBV12-3/TRBV12-4|TRBJ2-1
GSQSSYNEQF
>TRBV7-9|TRBJ2-1
ASSSPSGRALTHNEQF
>TRBV29-1|TRBJ2-1
SVFSVDSYNEQF
>TRBV28|TRBJ2-3
ASGSGGKFTDTQY
>TRBV20-1|TRBJ1-2
SATGTGRLHGYT
>TRBV19|TRBJ2-5
ASSGYWGSQETQY
>TRBV11-2|TRBJ2-3
ASSFPSGGSTDTQY
>TRBV6-5|TRBJ2-7
ASRPHGDEQY
>TRBV7-9|TRBJ2-7
ASSLAGTYEQY